A single sample gave rise to the 14 T cell receptor beta chains below, sequenced in a study of regulatory T cells in long-lasting Graves disease. Libraries of TCR beta came from iRepertoire HTBI primers plus Arm-PCR of CDR3 regions. One entry per CDR3 protein, called by TCRdb with MiXCR from the multiplex PCR reads. The sample lists about 290,000 distinct CDR3 sequences; 20% to 25% were seen once. The time point: persistent/refractory GD, antithyroid drugs over 5 years with positive TRAb. Following extraction of RNA from PBMCs, that RNA was used to make the TCR library. This material consisted of peripheral blood mononuclear cells (PBMCs), taken when the disease was refractory, from a patient treated with antithyroid drugs. These receptors were taken from a female donor with Graves disease.

The chain has TRBV9 and TRBJ1-6; TRBD1 is a possible D gene (6 bases). Trimming left V 0 bases short and J 7 bases short, with 11 bases between. From germline, CDR1 is SGDLS and CDR2 YYNGEE. The CDR3 totals 15 residues. CDR3: CASSVGEGGNSPLHF. The CDR3 bases are TGTGCCAGCAGCGTAGGAGAGGGGGGGAATTCACCCCTCCACTTT.

This clonotype was counted a few times. The rearrangement links TRBV28 to TRBJ2-3; 9 nucleotides match TRBD2. From germline, CDR1 is MDHEN and CDR2 SYDVKM. Germline trimming cut 6 bases from V and 2 bases from J; bases unmatched to any gene: 12. The CDR3 runs to 17 residues. For the CDR3, the DNA is TGTGCCAGCAGCGTACCGGGACTAGCCTCATTCACAGATACGCAGTATTTT. Translated: CASSVPGLASFTDTQYF.

The V gene is TRBV6-5, the J gene TRBJ1-5; D might be TRBD1 (5 bases). CDR1 MNHEY and CDR2 SVGAGI come from the germline V gene. V was shortened by 2 bases and J by 4 bases, with 18 bases between the two germline ends. The CDR3 extends over 17 amino acids. The CDR3 DNA reads as TGTGCCAGCAGTTACCTGATGGGAGGACACCCAAATCAGCCCCAGCATTTT. Protein: CASSYLMGGHPNQPQHF.

This clonotype was detected a few times. The V gene is TRBV15, the J gene TRBJ2-7; 8 nucleotides agree with TRBD1. Germline assignment: CDR1 LNHNV and CDR2 YYDKDF (reference sequence). Germline trimming cut 3 bases from V and 4 bases from J; bases unmatched to any gene: 2. The CDR3 is 13 amino acids. CDR3 DNA: TGTGCCACCAGCAGGACAGGGGAATACGAGCAGTACTTC. Translation gives CATSRTGEYEQYF. Variable domain in full (rest from reference TRBV15 and TRBJ2-7): DAMVIQNPRYQVTQFGKPVTLSCSQTLNHNVMYWYQQKSSQAPKLLFHYYDKDFNNEADTPDNFQSRRPNTSFCFLDIRSPGLGDTAMYLCATSRTGEYEQYFGPGTRLTVT.

This clonotype was seen only a few times. This chain links TRBV28 with TRBJ1-4, with D tentatively TRBD1 (5 bases). V was shortened by 5 bases and J by 8 bases, with 9 bases between the two germline ends. From germline, CDR1 is MDHEN and CDR2 SYDVKM. This CDR3 has 12 residues. The CDR3 loop is CASSRQREKLFF. DNA of the CDR3: TGTGCCAGCAGTCGACAGCGGGAAAAACTGTTTTTT.

The chain links TRBV20-1 to TRBJ2-4, with 10 bases lining up with TRBD1. CDR1 is DFQATT, CDR2 SNEGSKA, per germline (reference sequence). The CDR3 totals 15 residues. The V and J ends lost 0 bases and 5 bases, in that order; junction bases with no gene match: 4. The CDR3 loop reads CSAREGTGVENIQYF. The CDR3, as DNA: TGCAGTGCTAGAGAGGGGACAGGGGTAGAAAACATTCAGTACTTC.

The table lists this clonotype with a few counts. V gene TRBV11-2 combines with J gene TRBJ2-1, with 10 bases identical to TRBD2. Trimming took 5 bases from V and 3 from J; bases not matched to a gene: 10. In germline, CDR1 is SGHAT, CDR2 FQNNGV. The CDR3 is 17 residues long. CDR3 sequence (DNA): TGTGCCAGCAGCCCGAACCCCGGGACTAGCGACTACAATGAGCAGTTCTTC. Translated: CASSPNPGTSDYNEQFF. The full variable domain, its missing parts supplied by reference TRBV11-2 and TRBJ2-1, is EAGVAQSPRYKIIEKRQSVAFWCNPISGHATLYWYQQILGQGPKLLIQFQNNGVVDDSQLPKDRFSAERLKGVDSTLKIQPAKLEDSAVYLCASSPNPGTSDYNEQFFGPGTRLTVL.

Concerning this clonotype: One end of the junction varies from germline; a read error may be responsible. V usage is TRBV6-1 and J usage is TRBJ2-7; D not certain. The CDR3 has 11 amino acids. Germline CDR1 and CDR2: MNHNS and SASEGT. CDR3 bases: TGTGCCGGCAGTCCCCGTCCGGAGCAGTACTTC. This encodes CAGSPRPEQYF.

The chain joins TRBV7-2 to TRBJ2-2; 8 nucleotides agree with TRBD1. CDR3 length equals 15 residues. V lost 4 bases to trimming and J lost 4 bases; unmatched junction nucleotides: 5. Germline CDR1 SGHTA, CDR2 FQGNSA. CDR3 sequence: CASSWRTGTTGELFF. CDR3 DNA: TGTGCCAGCAGCTGGAGGACAGGGACCACCGGGGAGCTGTTTTTT.

This clonotype was seen a handful of times. The chain uses TRBV13 and TRBJ2-2; D uncertain. CDR1 and CDR2 (germline): PRHDT, FYEKMQ (reference sequence). V lost 5 bases to trimming and J lost 0 bases, with 13 bases between them. This CDR3 comprises 16 residues. CDR3 nucleotide sequence: TGTGCCAGCAGCCGCCCCCTCGGTACGAACACCGGGGAGCTGTTTTTT. Translation gives CASSRPLGTNTGELFF.

A few counts support this clonotype. The rearrangement links TRBV29-1 to TRBJ1-2; possible D gene TRBD1, 6 bases. From germline, CDR1 is SQVTM and CDR2 ANQGSEA. V shed 7 bases and J shed 8 bases, with 17 bases lying between them. The CDR3 covers 12 residues. This CDR3 is CSADVGGRGYTF. The CDR3 DNA sequence: TGCAGCGCCGATGTGGGGGGGCGGGGCTACACCTTC.

The chain couples TRBV4-1 to TRBJ2-5, with D possibly TRBD1 on 6 matching bases. The CDR3 runs to 14 residues. V gave up 3 bases and J gave up 0 bases, with 8 bases separating them. Germline V CDR1 and CDR2: MGHRA, YSYEKL. CDR3 DNA: TGCGCCAGCAGCCACGGACAGAACCAAGAGACCCAGTACTTC. Protein: CASSHGQNQETQYF.

This clonotype was detected ten times or more. The rearrangement uses TRBV7-2 and TRBJ2-5; D is perhaps TRBD1 (6 bases). V was trimmed by 5 bases and J by 5 bases, leaving 12 bases between them. Per germline, CDR1 SGHTA and CDR2 FQGNSA. The CDR3 has 13 amino acids. CDR3: CASSTGTGETQYF. CDR3 nucleotides: TGTGCCAGCAGCACCGGCACAGGGGAGACCCAGTACTTC.

The sample holds many counts of this clonotype. The chain combines TRBV2 with TRBJ2-7, with 7 positions matching TRBD1. Germline V CDR1 and CDR2: SNHLY, FYNNEI. Trimming removed 7 bases from V and 2 bases from J; junction bases left unmatched: 8. The CDR3 loop spans 14 amino acids. This chain's CDR3 is CASKVEGAPYEQYF. DNA of the CDR3: TGTGCCAGCAAGGTTGAGGGGGCCCCCTACGAGCAGTACTTC.